This T cell receptor beta chain is drawn from a study of response to subunit inactivated influenza vaccine. Points on this clonotype: Its specificity is not known.

Overall study results and limits: T cells newly recruited by each seasonal influenza vaccination are few, the authors suggested.

The CDR3 sequence is 19 residues long. Germline lookup yields CDR1 DFQATT and CDR2 SNEGSKA (reference sequence). V was clipped by 1 base and J by 0 bases, with 19 bases between them. Each CDR3 protein is one row after TCRdb ran MiXCR on the RT-PCR reads. The table shows 430,000 or so distinct CDR3 sequences, with roughly 9.8% occurring only once. This TCR was sampled from a man aged 45 to 65 who received an inactivated influenza vaccine. The sequences come from PBMCs from blood, collected roughly 46 days after vaccination. This rearrangement joins TRBV20-1 to TRBJ2-6, with D tentatively TRBD2 (6 bases). For the CDR3, the DNA is TGCAGTGCTAGAGTTACCGGGACTGTCGCCTACTCTGGGGCCAACGTCCTGACTTTC. Protein sequence: CSARVTGTVAYSGANVLTF.